Below are 8 T cell receptor beta chains sequenced from a single sample in a study of cytomegalovirus exposure and HLA in healthy donors. Use of 60 Vbeta and 13 Jbeta primers characterized the PCR. The data were produced by immunoSEQ multiplex PCR, yet TCRdb's version contains in-frame clones alone and is incomplete. The repertoire includes approximately 140,000 clones, around 78% of them detected once, and approximately 1.7% sits in the top ten. The sample comprised PBMCs. The receptors were gathered from a woman aged 45 to 65 in good health and CMV-seronegative.

The V and J genes are TRBV7-8 and TRBJ2-7, with 11 positions matching TRBD1. The junction had 13 bases not matched to a gene; V was cut back by 5 bases and J by 4 bases. This CDR3 region has 17 residues. CDR1 is SGHVS and CDR2 is FQNEAQ in the germline V gene. CDR3 amino acids: CASSLWTGGYKIYEQYV. CDR3 sequence (DNA): TGTGCCAGCAGCCTCTGGACAGGGGGCTATAAAATATACGAGCAGTACGTC.

This chain uses TRBV23-1 with TRBJ1-5; possibly TRBD1 for D (5 bases). TRBV23-1 counts as an open reading frame of uncertain function. The V end lost 6 bases, the J end lost 7 bases, and 13 bases lay between the germline ends. The CDR3 runs to 13 residues. CDR3 coding DNA: TGCGCCAGCAGGACCTTACAGGCGCAGCCCCAGCATTTT. It codes for CASRTLQAQPQHF.

The chain employs TRBV6-4 and TRBJ1-1; D is perhaps TRBD1 (6 bases). The CDR3 has 15 residues. From germline, CDR1 is MRHNA and CDR2 SNTAGT. Trimming left V 0 bases short and J 4 bases short, with 12 bases between. Written as DNA, the CDR3 is TGTGCCAGCAGTGACTCCGGGGGGCCCTCCACTGAAGCTTTCTTT. This encodes CASSDSGGPSTEAFF.

The rearrangement joins TRBV16 to TRBJ1-3; TRBD1 matches at 7 bases. V lost 6 bases to trimming and J lost 0 bases; unmatched junction nucleotides: 11. CDR1 KGHSY and CDR2 FQNENV come from the germline V gene. There are 17 residues in the CDR3. The CDR3 spells CASSPRQGDVSGNTIYF. CDR3 bases: TGTGCCAGCAGTCCCCGACAGGGCGACGTCTCTGGAAACACCATATATTTT.

This clone was found once. The chain joins TRBV7-9 to TRBJ2-5; possibly TRBD1 for D (6 bases). The CDR3 has 16 amino acids. V was cut by 7 bases and J by 1 base, with 19 bases left in between. Germline loops: CDR1 SEHNR, CDR2 FQNEAQ (reference sequence). The CDR3: CASKETGHLPQETQYF. CDR3 in DNA: TGTGCCAGCAAGGAAACGGGACACCTGCCCCAAGAGACCCAGTACTTC.

About this clone: The final CDR3 position lacks the conserved phenylalanine or tryptophan, pointing to a likely read error. The DNA is left out, because the CDR3 cannot be placed on it with certainty; the CDR3 is given as TCRdb lists it. CDR3 sequence reads: CASGVNGFP. The rearrangement links TRBV21-1 to TRBJ2-7; the D call TRBD2 from the table was never checked on the DNA. TRBV21-1 is a documented pseudogene. Inclusive of both ends, the CDR3 amounts to 9 amino acids.

This chain links TRBV9 with TRBJ1-4; TRBD1 aligns across 7 bases. The J segment lost 7 bases and the V segment lost 0 bases, leaving 6 bases of the junction unmatched. CDR1 is SGDLS, CDR2 YYNGEE, per germline. The CDR3 is 15 amino acids. The CDR3 is CASSVGGTEGEKLFF. CDR3 DNA sequence: TGTGCCAGCAGCGTAGGAGGGACAGAGGGTGAAAAACTGTTTTTT. Looking up the rest from reference TRBV9 and TRBJ1-4 gives the full variable domain: DSGVTQTPKHLITATGQRVTLRCSPRSGDLSVYWYQQSLDQGLQFLIQYYNGEERAKGNILERFSAQQFPDLHSELNLSSLELGDSALYFCASSVGGTEGEKLFFGSGTQLSVL.

V is TRBV10-3 and J is TRBJ2-7; 10 nucleotides align to TRBD1. The germline gives CDR1 ENHRY, CDR2 SYGVKD. This CDR3 is 14 amino acids long. Trimming removed 6 bases from V and 2 bases from J; junction bases left unmatched: 4. The CDR3 nucleotides are TGTGCCATCAGCAAGGGGACAGGGGCCTACGAGCAGTACTTC. Amino acid sequence: CAISKGTGAYEQYF.